This TCR beta chain derives from a study of shared clonotypes between healthy human individuals. An assay was performed, and its level was deep. Evenly divided among several immunoSEQ plates was the genomic DNA of each subset. Replicate PCRs for sorted subsets used around 200 ng DNA; this equaled 25,000 to 35,000 T cell genomes. This table comes from immunoSEQ multiplex PCR, and its TCRdb copy is limited to in-frame clones, with some not included. Seen here are about 1,900,000 clones, roughly 94% observed once, and the top ten hold approximately 1%. Naive CD8 cells were CD45RO-negative, positively selected for CCR7, excluding terminally differentiated effector memory CD45RA+ cells. The CDR3 extends over 14 amino acids. Germline V CDR1 and CDR2: MDHEN, SYDVKM. After removal of 5 bases from V and 3 bases from J, the junction contained 4 bases not matched to a gene.

Sequenced: naive CD8+ T cells sorted from blood. This rearrangement joins TRBV28 to TRBJ2-5; 9 nucleotides line up with TRBD1. This TCR was recovered from a young man in good health. The CDR3 nucleotides are TGTGCCAGCAGTCTCCGGACAGGGGAAGAGACCCAGTACTTC. Protein: CASSLRTGEETQYF.